This T cell receptor beta chain was obtained from a study of T cells expressing NK-cell markers. Study background: The study drew TCR beta repertoires from sorted CD3+CD56+NKG2C+, CD3+CD56+NKG2C- and CD3+CD56-NKG2C+ T cells. Eight donors were sequenced, seven testing HCMV-seropositive and one testing seronegative. Study conclusions and caveats: Of the CD8+ T cells in about 6 donors, roughly 1.0-7.5% belonged to dominant NKG2C+ clonotypes. The HCMV specificity of the expanded NKG2C+ T cell clones stayed unresolved.

With regard to this clonotype: Its antigen is unknown.

No DNA is given; TCRdb re-called the 5' RACE reads and lists each CDR3 protein once. This table lists approximately 150,000 distinct CDR3 sequences. The CDR3 runs to 16 residues. The germline V gene encodes CDR1 KGHDR and CDR2 SFDVKD. This chain connects TRBV24-1 to TRBJ2-6; lacking DNA, the TRBD1 call made by TCRdb goes unchecked. The material sequenced was blood T cells: a sorted CD56 or NKG2C T cell subset, CD4+ or CD8+ T cells, or bulk PBMC T cells (not recorded which). The sequence came from a man aged 18 to 29 in good health. CDR3 sequence: CATSEGDHSGANVLTF.